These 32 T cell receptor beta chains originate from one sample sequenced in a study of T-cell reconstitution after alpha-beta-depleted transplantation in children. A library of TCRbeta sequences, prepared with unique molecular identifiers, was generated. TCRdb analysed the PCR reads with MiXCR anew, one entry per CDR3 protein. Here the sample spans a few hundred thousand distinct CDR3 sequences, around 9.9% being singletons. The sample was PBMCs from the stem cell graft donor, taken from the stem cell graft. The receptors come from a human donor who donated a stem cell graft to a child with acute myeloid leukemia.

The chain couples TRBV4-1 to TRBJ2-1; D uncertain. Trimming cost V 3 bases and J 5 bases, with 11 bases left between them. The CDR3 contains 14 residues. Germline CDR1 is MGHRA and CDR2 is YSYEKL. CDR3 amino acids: CASSQPDLDNEQFF. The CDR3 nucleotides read TGCGCCAGCAGCCAGCCTGACTTGGACAATGAGCAGTTCTTC.

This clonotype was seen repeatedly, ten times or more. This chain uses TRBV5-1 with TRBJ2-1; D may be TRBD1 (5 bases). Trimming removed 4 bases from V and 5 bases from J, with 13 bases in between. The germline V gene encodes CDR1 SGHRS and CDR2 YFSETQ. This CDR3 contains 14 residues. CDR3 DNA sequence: TGCGCCAGCAGCCCAGGGTTAATCGACAATGAGCAGTTCTTC. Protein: CASSPGLIDNEQFF.

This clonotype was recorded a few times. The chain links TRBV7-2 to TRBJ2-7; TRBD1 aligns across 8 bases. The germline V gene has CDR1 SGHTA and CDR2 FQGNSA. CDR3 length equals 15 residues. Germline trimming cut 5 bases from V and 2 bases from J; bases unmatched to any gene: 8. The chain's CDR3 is CASSTSGTGPYEQYF. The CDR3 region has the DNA TGTGCCAGCAGCACATCCGGGACAGGTCCCTACGAGCAGTACTTC.

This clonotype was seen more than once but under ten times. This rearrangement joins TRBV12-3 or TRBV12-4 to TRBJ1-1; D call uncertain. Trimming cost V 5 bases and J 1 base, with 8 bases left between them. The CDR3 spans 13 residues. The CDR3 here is CASSRNWNTEAFF. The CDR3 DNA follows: TGTGCCAGCAGTCGGAACTGGAACACTGAAGCTTTCTTT.

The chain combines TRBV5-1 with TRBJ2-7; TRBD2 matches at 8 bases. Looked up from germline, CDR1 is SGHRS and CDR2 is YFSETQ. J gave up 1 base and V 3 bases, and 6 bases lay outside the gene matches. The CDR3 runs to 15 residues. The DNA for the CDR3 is TGCGCCAGCAGCTCGGGACTAGAGGTTTCCTACGAGCAGTACTTC. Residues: CASSSGLEVSYEQYF.

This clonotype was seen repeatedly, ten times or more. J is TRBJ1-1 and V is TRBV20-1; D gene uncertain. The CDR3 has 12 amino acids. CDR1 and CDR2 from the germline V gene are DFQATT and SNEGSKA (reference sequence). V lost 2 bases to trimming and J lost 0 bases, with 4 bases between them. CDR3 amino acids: CSARHVNTEAFF. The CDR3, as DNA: TGCAGTGCTAGACACGTGAACACTGAAGCTTTCTTT.

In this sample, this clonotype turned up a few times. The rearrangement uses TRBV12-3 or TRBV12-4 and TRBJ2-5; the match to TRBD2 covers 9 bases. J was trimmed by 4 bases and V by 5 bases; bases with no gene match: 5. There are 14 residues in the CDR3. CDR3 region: CASSPLTSGETQYF. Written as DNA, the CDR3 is TGTGCCAGCAGTCCTCTGACTAGCGGAGAGACCCAGTACTTC.

As DNA, the CDR3 is TGTGCCAGCAGCCAACTGAAGGGAAGGGACAGAGGCGAGCAGTACTTC. Its protein product is CASSQLKGRDRGEQYF. The J gene is TRBJ2-7, the V gene TRBV4-2; 7 bases are a match to TRBD1. Germline values: CDR1 LGHNA, CDR2 YNFKEQ. Trimming took 2 bases from V and 6 from J; bases not matched to a gene: 13. This CDR3 contains 16 residues.

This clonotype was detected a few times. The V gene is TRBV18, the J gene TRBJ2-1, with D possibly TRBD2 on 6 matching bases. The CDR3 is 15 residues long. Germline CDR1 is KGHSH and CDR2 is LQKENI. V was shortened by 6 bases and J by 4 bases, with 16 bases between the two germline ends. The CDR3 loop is CASSRRPSEYNEQFF. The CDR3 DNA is TGTGCCAGCTCTCGCCGGCCTAGCGAGTACAATGAGCAGTTCTTC. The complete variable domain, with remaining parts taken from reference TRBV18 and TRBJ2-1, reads NAGVMQNPRHLVRRRGQEARLRCSPMKGHSHVYWYRQLPEEGLKFMVYLQKENIIDESGMPKERFSAEFPKEGPSILRIQQVVRGDSAAYFCASSRRPSEYNEQFFGPGTRLTVL.

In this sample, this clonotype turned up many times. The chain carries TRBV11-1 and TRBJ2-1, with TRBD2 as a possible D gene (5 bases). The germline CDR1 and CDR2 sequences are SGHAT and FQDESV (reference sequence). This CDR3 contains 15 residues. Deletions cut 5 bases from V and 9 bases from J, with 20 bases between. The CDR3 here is CASSPNRGDRGEQFF. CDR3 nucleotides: TGTGCCAGCAGCCCAAACCGGGGAGACCGTGGTGAGCAGTTCTTC.

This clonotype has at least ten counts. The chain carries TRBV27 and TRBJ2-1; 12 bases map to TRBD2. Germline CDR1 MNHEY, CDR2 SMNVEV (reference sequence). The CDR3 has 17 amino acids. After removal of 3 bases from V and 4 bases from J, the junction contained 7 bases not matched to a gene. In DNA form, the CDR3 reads TGTGCCAGCAGTTTTCAGTCTAGCGGGAGGGTTTACAATGAGCAGTTCTTC. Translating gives CASSFQSSGRVYNEQFF.

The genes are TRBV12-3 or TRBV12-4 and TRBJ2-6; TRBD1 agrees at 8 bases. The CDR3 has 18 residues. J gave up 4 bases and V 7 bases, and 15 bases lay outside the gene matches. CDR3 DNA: TGTGCCAGCATTCTCAGGCGGCAGGGGGCCAGCGGGGCCAACGTCCTGACTTTC. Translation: CASILRRQGASGANVLTF.

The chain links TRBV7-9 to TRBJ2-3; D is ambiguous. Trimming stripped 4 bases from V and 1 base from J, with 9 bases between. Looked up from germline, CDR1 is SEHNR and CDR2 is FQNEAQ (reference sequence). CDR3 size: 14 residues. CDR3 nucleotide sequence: TGTGCCAGCAGCTCCTCTTCCCGCACAGATACGCAGTATTTT. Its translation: CASSSSSRTDTQYF.

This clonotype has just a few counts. CDR3 sequence (DNA): TGCAGTGCTAGAGATCGGAGGGGCCCTGGAAACACCATATATTTT. It encodes CSARDRRGPGNTIYF. V gene TRBV20-1 combines with J gene TRBJ1-3; possible D gene TRBD1, 5 bases. The CDR3 runs 15 residues. Germline V gene data show CDR1 as DFQATT and CDR2 as SNEGSKA (reference sequence). Trimming left V 0 bases short and J 2 bases short, with 11 bases between.

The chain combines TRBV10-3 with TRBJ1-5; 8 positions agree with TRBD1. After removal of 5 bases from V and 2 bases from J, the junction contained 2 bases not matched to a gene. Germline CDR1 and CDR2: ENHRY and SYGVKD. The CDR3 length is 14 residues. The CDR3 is CAISKDRGNQPQHF. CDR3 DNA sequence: TGTGCCATCAGTAAGGACAGGGGCAATCAGCCCCAGCATTTT.

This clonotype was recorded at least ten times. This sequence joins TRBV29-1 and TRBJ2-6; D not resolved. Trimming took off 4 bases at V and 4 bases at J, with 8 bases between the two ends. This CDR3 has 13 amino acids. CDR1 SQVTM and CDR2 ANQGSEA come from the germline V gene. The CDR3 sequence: CSVVLAGANVLTF. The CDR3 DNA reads TGCAGCGTTGTCCTTGCGGGGGCCAACGTCCTGACTTTC.

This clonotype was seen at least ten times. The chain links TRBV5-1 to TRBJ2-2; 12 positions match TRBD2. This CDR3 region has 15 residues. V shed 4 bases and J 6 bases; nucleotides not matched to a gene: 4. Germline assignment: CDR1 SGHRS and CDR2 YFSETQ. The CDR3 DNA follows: TGCGCCAGCAGCCAGACTAGCGGGAGTTCCGGGGAGCTGTTTTTT. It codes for CASSQTSGSSGELFF.

The CDR3 sequence: CASSPSTMTVYNEQFF. CDR3 coding DNA: TGTGCCAGCTCACCTTCAACGATGACCGTCTACAATGAGCAGTTCTTC. The chain combines TRBV18 with TRBJ2-1; D unresolved. V was cut by 3 bases and J by 3 bases, with 15 bases left in between. The V gene's germline CDR1 is KGHSH and CDR2 LQKENI. This CDR3 region has 16 residues.

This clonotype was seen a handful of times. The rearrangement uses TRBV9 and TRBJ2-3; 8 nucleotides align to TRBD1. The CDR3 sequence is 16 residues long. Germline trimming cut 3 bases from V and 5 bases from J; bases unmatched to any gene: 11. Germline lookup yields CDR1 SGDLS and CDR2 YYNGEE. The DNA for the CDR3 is TGTGCCAGCAGCGCGGGGACAGGCCTACCTTTAGATACGCAGTATTTT. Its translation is CASSAGTGLPLDTQYF.

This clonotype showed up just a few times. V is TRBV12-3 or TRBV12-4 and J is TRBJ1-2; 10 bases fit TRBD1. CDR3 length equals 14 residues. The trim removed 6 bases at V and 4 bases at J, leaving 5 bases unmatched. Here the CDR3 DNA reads TGTGCCAGCAGGGGACAGGGGACTATCTATGGCTACACCTTC. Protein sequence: CASRGQGTIYGYTF.

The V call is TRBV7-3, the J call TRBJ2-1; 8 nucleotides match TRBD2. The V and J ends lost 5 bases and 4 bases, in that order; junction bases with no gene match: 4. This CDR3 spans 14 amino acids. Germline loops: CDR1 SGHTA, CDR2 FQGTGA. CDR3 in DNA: TGTGCCAGCAGCGGAGTAGCGGGGTACAATGAGCAGTTCTTC. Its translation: CASSGVAGYNEQFF.

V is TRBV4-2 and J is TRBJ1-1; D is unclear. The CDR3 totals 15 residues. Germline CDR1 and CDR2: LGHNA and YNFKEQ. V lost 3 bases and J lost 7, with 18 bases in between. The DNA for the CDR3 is TGTGCCAGCAGCCACAGTCGCAGTCGAGAGGGTGAAGCTTTCTTT. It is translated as CASSHSRSREGEAFF.

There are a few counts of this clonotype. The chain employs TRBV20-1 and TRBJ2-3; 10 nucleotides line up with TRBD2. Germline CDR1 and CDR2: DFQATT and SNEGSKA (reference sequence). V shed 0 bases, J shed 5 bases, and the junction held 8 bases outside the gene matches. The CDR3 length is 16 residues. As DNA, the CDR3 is TGCAGTGCTAGAGACCCAGCGGGAGGGCCGGAAGATACGCAGTATTTT. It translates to CSARDPAGGPEDTQYF.

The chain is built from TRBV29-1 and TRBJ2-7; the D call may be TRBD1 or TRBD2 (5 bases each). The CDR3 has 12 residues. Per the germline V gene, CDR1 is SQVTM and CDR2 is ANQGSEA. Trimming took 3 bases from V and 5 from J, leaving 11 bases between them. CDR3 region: CSVDLGVDEQYF. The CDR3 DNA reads TGCAGCGTTGATCTGGGGGTCGACGAGCAGTACTTC.

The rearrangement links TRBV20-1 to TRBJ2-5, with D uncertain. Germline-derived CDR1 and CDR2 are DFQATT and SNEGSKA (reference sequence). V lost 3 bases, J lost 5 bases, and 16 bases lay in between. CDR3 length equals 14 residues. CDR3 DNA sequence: TGCAGTGCTAGGTTCAACTCCCAAACGGAGACCCAGTACTTC. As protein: CSARFNSQTETQYF.

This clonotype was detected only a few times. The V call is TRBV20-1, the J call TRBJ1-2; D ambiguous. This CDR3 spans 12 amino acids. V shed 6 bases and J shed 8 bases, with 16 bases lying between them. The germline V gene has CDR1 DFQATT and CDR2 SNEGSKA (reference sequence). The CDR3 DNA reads TGCAGTGCCGACCCGGGCGCTGGGGGCTACACCTTC. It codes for CSADPGAGGYTF.

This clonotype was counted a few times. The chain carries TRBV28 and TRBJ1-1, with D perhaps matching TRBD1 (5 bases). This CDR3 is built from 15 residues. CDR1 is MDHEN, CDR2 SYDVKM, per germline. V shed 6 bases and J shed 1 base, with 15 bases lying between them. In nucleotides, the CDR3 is TGTGCCAGCAGCTGGGGGTGGGGTCCGAACACTGAAGCTTTCTTT. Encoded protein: CASSWGWGPNTEAFF.

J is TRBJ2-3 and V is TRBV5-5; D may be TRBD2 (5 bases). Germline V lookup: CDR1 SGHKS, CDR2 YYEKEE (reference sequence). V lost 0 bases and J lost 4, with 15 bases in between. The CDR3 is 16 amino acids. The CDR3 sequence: CASSLGGVLASDTQYF. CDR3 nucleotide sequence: TGTGCCAGCAGCTTGGGTGGGGTTCTAGCCTCAGATACGCAGTATTTT.

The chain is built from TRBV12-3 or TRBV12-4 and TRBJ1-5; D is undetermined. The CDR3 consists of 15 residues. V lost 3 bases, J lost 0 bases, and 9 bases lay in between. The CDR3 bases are TGTGCCAGCAGTTTTGGCAGAAATAGCAATCAGCCCCAGCATTTT. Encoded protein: CASSFGRNSNQPQHF.

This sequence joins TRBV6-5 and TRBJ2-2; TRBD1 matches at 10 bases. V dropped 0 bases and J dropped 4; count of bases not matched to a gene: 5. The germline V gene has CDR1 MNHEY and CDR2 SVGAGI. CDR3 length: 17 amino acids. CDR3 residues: CASSYSRTGGTTGELFF. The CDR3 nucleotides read TGTGCCAGCAGTTACTCGAGGACAGGGGGAACCACCGGGGAGCTGTTTTTT.

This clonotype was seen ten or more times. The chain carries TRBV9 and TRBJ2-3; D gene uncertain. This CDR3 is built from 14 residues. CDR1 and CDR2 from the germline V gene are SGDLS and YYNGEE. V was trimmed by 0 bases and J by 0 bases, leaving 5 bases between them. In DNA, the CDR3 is TGTGCCAGCAGCGTAGGCGTAAGCACAGATACGCAGTATTTT. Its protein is CASSVGVSTDTQYF. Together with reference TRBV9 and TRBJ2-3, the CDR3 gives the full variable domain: DSGVTQTPKHLITATGQRVTLRCSPRSGDLSVYWYQQSLDQGLQFLIQYYNGEERAKGNILERFSAQQFPDLHSELNLSSLELGDSALYFCASSVGVSTDTQYFGPGTRLTVL.

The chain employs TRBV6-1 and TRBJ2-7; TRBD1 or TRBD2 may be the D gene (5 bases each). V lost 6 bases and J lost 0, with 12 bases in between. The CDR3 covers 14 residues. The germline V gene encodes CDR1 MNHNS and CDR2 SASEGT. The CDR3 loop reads CASRGTALSYEQYF. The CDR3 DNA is TGTGCCAGCAGGGGGACGGCCCTCTCCTACGAGCAGTACTTC.